Below, 7 T cell receptor beta chains from the same sample are listed, as sequenced in a study of T cell clones after liver transplantation. TCRdb's table, derived via immunoSEQ multiplex PCR, lists solely in-frame clones and lacks some. Among nearly 55,000 clones listed, about 81% were seen once. The material was CD4+ T cells from blood, obtained before liver transplant. These receptors came from a human donor who received a liver transplant.

The chain uses TRBV4-3 and TRBJ1-3; D gene unclear. The CDR3 covers 16 residues. Looked up from germline, CDR1 is LGHNA and CDR2 is YSLEER. V was clipped by 0 bases and J by 5 bases, with 14 bases between them. CDR3 sequence: CASSQDLSLGRNTIYF. As DNA, the CDR3 is TGCGCCAGCAGCCAAGATCTTAGCCTTGGCCGAAACACCATATATTTT.

The chain links TRBV6-1 to TRBJ2-7; the D gene could be TRBD1 or TRBD2 (5 bases each). V lost 2 bases and J lost 6, with 20 bases in between. The CDR3 is made up of 16 amino acids. Germline V gene data show CDR1 as MNHNS and CDR2 as SASEGT. CDR3 in amino acids: CASSENGAVGRFEQYF. The CDR3 coding sequence is TGTGCCAGCAGTGAAAACGGGGCGGTGGGGCGCTTCGAGCAGTACTTC.

This chain uses TRBV4-3 with TRBJ1-2; D is ambiguous. The CDR3 totals 16 residues. Germline V gene data show CDR1 as LGHNA and CDR2 as YSLEER. With 1 base removed from V and 4 bases from J, the gap between germline ends came to 16 bases. In nucleotides, the CDR3 is TGCGCCAGCAGCCAAGCTTTCCCGAGGACCATCTATGGCTACACCTTC. Its translation is CASSQAFPRTIYGYTF.

The chain combines TRBV5-1 with TRBJ1-2; D unclear. Trimming removed 0 bases at V and 8 bases at J, with 8 bases between. This CDR3 is built from 12 residues. Germline CDR1 is SGHRS and CDR2 is YFSETQ. The CDR3 spells CASSLGREGYTF. The DNA for the CDR3 is TGCGCCAGCAGCTTGGGGCGCGAAGGCTACACCTTC.

This chain joins TRBV30 and TRBJ2-3; 7 bases line up with TRBD1. The V gene's germline CDR1 is GTSNPN and CDR2 SVGIG (reference sequence). The CDR3 loop spans 16 amino acids. The J segment lost 1 base and the V segment lost 5 bases, leaving 12 bases of the junction unmatched. The CDR3 loop reads CAWGVRTGGRTDTQYF. The CDR3 bases are TGTGCCTGGGGGGTCAGGACAGGAGGACGCACAGATACGCAGTATTTT.

This clone was found a few times. The chain joins TRBV28 to TRBJ2-2; D is uncertain. The V end lost 5 bases, the J end lost 6 bases, and 4 bases lay between the germline ends. The CDR3 is 11 residues long. CDR1 is MDHEN and CDR2 is SYDVKM in the germline V gene. CDR3 sequence: CASSGPGELFF. The CDR3 DNA follows: TGTGCCAGCAGTGGGCCCGGGGAGCTGTTTTTT.

CDR3 in DNA: TGTGCCAGCAGTGAAGGCAGGGGTTCCGGGGAGCTGTTTTTT. Translated: CASSEGRGSGELFF. This chain connects TRBV2 to TRBJ2-2, with D perhaps matching TRBD1 (6 bases). The length of the CDR3 is 14 residues. CDR1 and CDR2 (germline): SNHLY, FYNNEI. Trimming stripped 1 base from V and 6 bases from J, with 9 bases between.